This T cell receptor beta chain was retrieved from a study of blood T cell repertoires in COVID-19 (dated by TCRdb to 2018 to 2020). At the level of the whole study: Samples covering the acute and convalescent phases of COVID-19 were provided by collaborators in the United States, Italy and Spain. The dataset comprised deeply sampled blood TCRbeta repertoires from subjects exposed to, actively infected with, or recovered from COVID-19. Where available, HLA class I and class II types were taken from metadata supplied by the sample provider and were not determined by assay-based typing. The repertoires were released in a freely available public database meant as a resource for research on the immune response to SARS-CoV-2. The samples were drawn from the first 160 participants of the ongoing ImmuneRACE study and from some 1,300 subjects provided by 6 global collaborators. The material from the prospective study consisted of cDNA or gDNA derived from T cells, B-cell-depleted T cells, or PBMCs. Sample metadata almost always included a de-identified subject ID, COVID-19 status, age in years and sex. Here is what the overall study found, with its caveats: Clinical and demographic metadata were provided uncurated, with the amount varying by source and participant.

Samples from volunteer blood donors who had recovered from COVID-19 were contributed by a second Seattle source. Each collaborating institution followed its own protocols to collect whole blood in K2EDTA tubes. For TCRbeta analysis, collaborators shipped samples as frozen whole blood, isolated PBMCs, or DNA extracted from either of those sample types. As concerns this clone: What this receptor recognizes is not known. Base qualities are not provided; no much larger clone lies one nucleotide away.

The CDR3 starts with the cysteine, ends with the phenylalanine, and has 13 residues. The read is trimmed to its CDR3 DNA, 39 bases read in frame from base 1. V and J are truncated by 4 bases and 0 bases respectively, leaving an intervening sequence of 4 bases. Taken from the germline V gene (reference sequence), the CDR1 and CDR2 loops are LGHDT and YNNKEL. TCRbeta CDR3 regions were amplified from genomic DNA by means of the immunoSEQ Assay, a bias-controlled multiplex PCR. The original methods were these. The number of nucleated cells in each sample was estimated by amplification of reference gene primers within the assay. To quantify the absolute abundance of each unique TCRbeta CDR3 rearrangement, sequence reads were collapsed and filtered. Productive Simpson clonality was computed per sample as the square root of Simpson's diversity index over productive rearrangements. TCRdb's version of the immuneACCESS table is confined to in-frame rearrangements and falls short of the full clone set. An unresolved V gene accounts for under half of the shortfall where checked; the remainder is of unknown origin. Clone size and V and J calls were adopted from that table, with D and trimming inferred from the DNA. In all, the sample holds about 280,000 clones, and roughly 86% of those were seen once. Roughly 1.9% of the sample rests with the top ten.

The clonotype originates from a woman in her thirties who had recovered from COVID-19. Rearrangement joined TRBV3-1 (or the pseudogene TRBV3-2) to TRBJ2-1; no D gene can be assigned with confidence. The specimen sequenced was peripheral blood. The DNA sequence is TGTGCCAGCAGCCGAGTCTCCTACAATGAGCAGTTCTTC. Translated, this is CASSRVSYNEQFF.